This TCR beta chain emerged from a study of vaccination and CD4 T cells after COVID-19. Study information: Convalescent donors: six male, four female; seven Caucasian, two Asian, one multiracial, two Hispanic.

A few counts support this clonotype. Its antigen is still unknown. The Oncomine TCR Beta short-read assay was applied to DNA of cultured CD4+ T cells. TCRdb processed the PCR reads anew with MiXCR; each CDR3 protein has one entry. The sample shows about 7,000 distinct CDR3 sequences, about half of them seen only once. The CDR3 spans 14 residues. In germline, CDR1 is ENHRY, CDR2 SYGVKD. Trimming left V 0 bases short and J 9 bases short, with 9 bases between. Study-level points and caveats: The study sampled relatively few convalescent patients and omitted early post-infection timepoints.

Specified treatment: roughly 10-day PBMC culture with coronavirus spike peptide pools or control peptides (ViraFEST assay). Investigators obtained the unexposed donor's CD4+ T cells before the COVID-19 pandemic (2011-2018). This rearrangement joins TRBV10-3 to TRBJ1-6; D ambiguous. The receptor was isolated from a human donor in good health. The sequenced sample consisted of CD4+ T cells from blood, cultured in vitro. In DNA, the CDR3 is TGTGCCATCAGTGAGTCAGCGGTGGGTTCACCCCTCCACTTT. Its translation: CAISESAVGSPLHF.